A single sample gave rise to the 5 T cell receptor beta chains below, sequenced in a study of T cells in tumors after PD-1 blockade. Sequenced by immunoSEQ multiplex PCR; TCRdb stores in-frame clones only, minus some. Seen here are 50,000 or so clones, about four fifths observed once, and the top ten hold 16%. The source material was PBMCs, sampled before anti-PD-1 treatment. These receptors were obtained from a human donor with basal cell carcinoma.

V and J are TRBV15 and TRBJ1-2; D not resolved. V was pared by 0 bases and J by 2 bases, with 10 bases between. Germline V CDR1 and CDR2: LNHNV, YYDKDF (reference sequence). The CDR3 has 15 amino acids. This chain's CDR3 is CATSRDQRTNYGYTF. The CDR3 bases are TGTGCCACCAGCAGAGATCAGAGAACGAACTATGGCTACACCTTC. Drawing the rest from reference TRBV15 and TRBJ1-2, the complete variable domain is DAMVIQNPRYQVTQFGKPVTLSCSQTLNHNVMYWYQQKSSQAPKLLFHYYDKDFNNEADTPDNFQSRRPNTSFCFLDIRSPGLGDTAMYLCATSRDQRTNYGYTFGSGTRLTVV.

V gene TRBV3-1 (or the pseudogene TRBV3-2) combines with J gene TRBJ2-2; 8 bases are shared with TRBD1. Germline CDR1 and CDR2: LGHDT and YNNKEL (reference sequence). J lost 6 bases, V lost 4 bases, and 10 bases had no gene match. The CDR3 totals 16 residues. CDR3 amino acids: CASSLRGTGFSGELFF. CDR3 coding DNA: TGTGCCAGCAGCCTGCGAGGGACAGGATTTTCCGGGGAGCTGTTTTTT.

This clone has more than one count but fewer than ten. The J gene is TRBJ2-7, the V gene TRBV7-8; D might be TRBD1 (6 bases). This CDR3 is built from 17 residues. V dropped 5 bases and J dropped 5 bases, with 25 bases sitting between them. Germline V CDR1 and CDR2: SGHVS, FQNEAQ. The CDR3 DNA sequence: TGTGCCAGCAGCCTTAGGGTCTCCGGGACACGACTGGACGAGCAGTACTTC. Residues: CASSLRVSGTRLDEQYF.

This chain connects TRBV15 to TRBJ2-3; TRBD2 matches 9 bases. The V and J ends lost 0 bases and 4 bases, in that order; junction bases with no gene match: 2. The germline CDR1 and CDR2 sequences are LNHNV and YYDKDF (reference sequence). This CDR3 is 15 amino acids long. The CDR3 sequence is CATSRDAGGADTQYF. DNA for the CDR3: TGTGCCACCAGCAGAGATGCGGGAGGGGCAGATACGCAGTATTTT.

This chain uses TRBV27 with TRBJ1-5; TRBD1 might be the D (6 bases). The ends were cut back, 7 bases at V and 3 bases at J, with 13 bases in the middle. Germline CDR1 is MNHEY and CDR2 is SMNVEV (reference sequence). The CDR3 extends over 14 amino acids. The CDR3 sequence is CASKDGQLNQPQHF. The CDR3 DNA reads as TGTGCCAGCAAAGATGGACAGCTCAATCAGCCCCAGCATTTT.